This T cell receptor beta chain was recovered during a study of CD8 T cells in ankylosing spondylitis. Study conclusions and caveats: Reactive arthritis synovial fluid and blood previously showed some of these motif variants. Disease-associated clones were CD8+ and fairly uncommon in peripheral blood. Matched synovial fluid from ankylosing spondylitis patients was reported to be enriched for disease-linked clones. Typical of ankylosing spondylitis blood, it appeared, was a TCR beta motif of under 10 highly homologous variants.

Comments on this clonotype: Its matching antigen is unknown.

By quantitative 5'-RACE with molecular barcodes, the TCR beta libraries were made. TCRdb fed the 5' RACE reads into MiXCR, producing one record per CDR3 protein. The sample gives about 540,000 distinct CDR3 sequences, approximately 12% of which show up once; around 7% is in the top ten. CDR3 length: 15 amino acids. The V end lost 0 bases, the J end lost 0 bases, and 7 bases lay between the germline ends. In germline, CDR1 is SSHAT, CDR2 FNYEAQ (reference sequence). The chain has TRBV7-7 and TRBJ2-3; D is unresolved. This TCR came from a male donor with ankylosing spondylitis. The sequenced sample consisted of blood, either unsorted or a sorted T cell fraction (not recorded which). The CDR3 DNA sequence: TGTGCCAGCAGCTTAGCGCAGAGTAGCACAGATACGCAGTATTTT. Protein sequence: CASSLAQSSTDTQYF. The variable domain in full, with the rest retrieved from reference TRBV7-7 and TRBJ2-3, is GAGVSQSPRYKVTKRGQDVTLRCDPISSHATLYWYQQALGQGPEFLTYFNYEAQPDKSGLPSDRFSAERPEGSISTLTIQRTEQRDSAMYRCASSLAQSSTDTQYFGPGTRLTVL.